The 8 T cell receptor beta chains listed next were all sequenced from one sample in a study of T-cell memory formation after mild COVID-19. Each CDR3 protein gets one entry after TCRdb re-called the 5' RACE reads with MiXCR. The sample carries 150,000 to 200,000 distinct CDR3 sequences, roughly 28% recorded once. Sample: PBMCs or a T cell subset sorted from them (not recorded which). The receptors shown here come from an adult woman who had mild COVID-19 (a few samples of this study predate the infection). Cell type and time point are not known.

The table lists this clonotype with a few counts. The chain joins TRBV27 to TRBJ2-7, with TRBD1 identical over 8 bases. Germline-derived CDR1 and CDR2 are MNHEY and SMNVEV (reference sequence). CDR3 size: 15 residues. The ends lost 6 bases at V and 0 bases at J; junction bases unmatched: 7. The CDR3 loop is CASSPGTGLSYEQYF. As DNA, the CDR3 is TGTGCCAGCAGCCCCGGGACAGGCCTCTCCTACGAGCAGTACTTC.

This clonotype was observed a few times. The CDR3 nucleotides are TGTGCCAGCAGAAGACAGGGGTATGAGCAGTTCTTC. Its translation is CASRRQGYEQFF. The V call is TRBV6-5, the J call TRBJ2-1; TRBD1 matches 8 bases. The CDR3 spans 12 residues. After removal of 6 bases from V and 8 bases from J, the junction contained 3 bases not matched to a gene. Germline V gene lookup returns CDR1 MNHEY and CDR2 SVGAGI.

The chain combines TRBV7-2 with TRBJ2-1; TRBD1 matches at 7 bases. This CDR3 is built from 15 residues. After removal of 0 bases from V and 4 bases from J, the junction contained 3 bases not matched to a gene. Germline CDR1 is SGHTA and CDR2 is FQGNSA. Here the CDR3 DNA reads TGTGCCAGCAGCTTAGCACAGGGACAGTACAATGAGCAGTTCTTC. Protein sequence: CASSLAQGQYNEQFF.

The genes are TRBV12-3 or TRBV12-4 and TRBJ2-7; no clear D gene. V lost 3 bases, J lost 5 bases, and 8 bases lay in between. CDR3 length equals 12 residues. CDR3 sequence reads: CASSFWADEQYF. For the CDR3, the DNA is TGTGCCAGCAGTTTTTGGGCCGACGAGCAGTACTTC.

The genes are TRBV6-6 and TRBJ2-5; D is perhaps TRBD2 (6 bases). The CDR3 spans 16 residues. The V end was cut by 4 bases, the J end by 8 bases, with 23 bases between. CDR1 is MNHNY, CDR2 SVGAGI, per germline (reference sequence). CDR3 DNA: TGTGCCAGCAGTTCAAAGCCGGGACTGCCCGCGGATACCCAGTACTTC. Amino acids: CASSSKPGLPADTQYF.

As DNA, the CDR3 is TGCAGTGCTAGAGGGGGGCTAGCGGGAGAATACGAGCAGTACTTC. It translates to CSARGGLAGEYEQYF. The chain is built from TRBV20-1 and TRBJ2-7; 10 bases match TRBD2. With 1 base clipped from V and 4 bases from J, the junction kept 7 bases outside the gene matches. The V gene's germline CDR1 is DFQATT and CDR2 SNEGSKA (reference sequence). CDR3 length: 15 residues.

This rearrangement joins TRBV3-1 to TRBJ1-1; no definite D call. This CDR3 region has 17 residues. CDR1 is LGHDT, CDR2 YNNKEL, per germline (reference sequence). The V and J ends lost 4 bases and 1 base respectively, with 19 bases between them. CDR3 bases: TGTGCCAGCAGCCCCATACTTAAGGCCCACGGGAACACTGAAGCTTTCTTT. Amino acid sequence: CASSPILKAHGNTEAFF.

The chain joins TRBV18 to TRBJ2-7, with a possible D match to TRBD2 (5 bases). V was trimmed by 6 bases and J by 0 bases, leaving 12 bases between them. Germline assignment: CDR1 KGHSH and CDR2 LQKENI. The CDR3 is 14 residues long. As DNA, the CDR3 is TGTGCCAGCTCGCCTCGGGGAGTCTCCTACGAGCAGTACTTC. Translation gives CASSPRGVSYEQYF.